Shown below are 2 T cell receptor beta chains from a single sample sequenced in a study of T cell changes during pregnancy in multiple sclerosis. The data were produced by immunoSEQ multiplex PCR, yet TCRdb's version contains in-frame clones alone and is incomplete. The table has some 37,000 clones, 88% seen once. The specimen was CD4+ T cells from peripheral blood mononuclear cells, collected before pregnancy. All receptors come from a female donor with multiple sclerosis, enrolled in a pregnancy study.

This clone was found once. CDR3 in amino acids: CASSLLGGVETQYF. Written as DNA, the CDR3 is TGCGCCAGCAGCTTGTTAGGGGGCGTTGAGACCCAGTACTTC. V is TRBV5-1 and J is TRBJ2-5; 7 nucleotides match TRBD1. Unmatched junction bases numbered 5, after V lost 1 base and J lost 5 bases. The length of the CDR3 is 14 residues. CDR1 SGHRS and CDR2 YFSETQ come from the germline V gene.

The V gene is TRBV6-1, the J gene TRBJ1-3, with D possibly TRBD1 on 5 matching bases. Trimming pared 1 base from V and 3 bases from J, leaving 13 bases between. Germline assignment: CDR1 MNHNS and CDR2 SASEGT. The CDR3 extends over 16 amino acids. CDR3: CASSEGAGHRGNTIYF. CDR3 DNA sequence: TGTGCCAGCAGTGAAGGAGCAGGGCACCGTGGAAACACCATATATTTT.